This T cell receptor beta chain appears in the sequencing data of a study of long-term antiretroviral therapy in people with HIV (dated by TCRdb to 2022 to 2024). About the full investigation: The earliest samples were collected roughly a decade before the 2015 WHO recommendation for immediate ART, at a time when ART was usually postponed until CD4 counts fell. A retrospective serial study tested whether ART initiation and durable HIV suppression were associated with changes in peripheral blood TRB repertoire composition and diversity. The cohort contributed about 200 cryopreserved PBMC samples from 30 adults with confirmed HIV infection, collected serially over a mean of approximately six years (range 1-12). Of the 25 to 30 participants with HIV, fewer than twelve were female. Test extractions of a monoclonal T-cell line alongside approximately 34 polyclonal samples showed no cross-contamination during QIAcube processing.

On the study overall, not on this receptor specifically: Limited PBMC availability meant only the TCR beta chain was sequenced, without alpha chain pairing. CDR3 length ranges in HIV repertoires were narrower than in controls, and network structure suggested an antigen-experienced repertoire with only a slight naive shift after ART. The samples span the years 2004 to 2017, and the ART regimens used may be less effective than current regimens. Expanded TRB clones identified before ART initiation dominated the repertoire across all time points, though the dominance fluctuated and decreased in many PLHIV after ART. Inferences about post-ART repertoire changes were limited because no data were available on ART adherence, viral resistance or therapy changes. Because pre-ART samples had limited cell numbers, unsorted PBMC were profiled rather than sorted CD4+ and CD8+ T cells. Starting ART was linked to a significant rise in TRB diversity, yet even after long-term ART the diversity remained significantly lower than in transplant donor controls.

To be included, a participant needed at least one PBMC sample from before ART initiation plus at least two post-ART samples. Every participant with HIV received treatment in the United States of America. Cryopreserved samples of about 0.9-11 million PBMC were thawed and washed before DNA extraction. At the time of the earliest PBMC sample, participants with HIV were aged between roughly 20 and 55 years. PBMC samples from each participant spanned 1-4 timepoints before ART initiation and 2-8 timepoints after ART initiation, with a median of 7 samples. Serial HIV viral load, CD4+ T-cell count, ART history and demographic data were obtained for every participant. A Qiagen kit on a QIAcube was used to extract genomic DNA from unsorted PBMC, with samples processed in batches of 12. As to this clone: What antigen it recognizes has not been identified. Within one base of it there is no much larger clone, and no base qualities were kept.

The immunoSEQ hsTCRB v3.0 assay was used at survey level resolution to sequence the TRB variable region. TRB sequencing targeted a depth of about 40,000-55,000 T-cell genomes per sample. TRB libraries were pooled and sequenced on an Illumina MiSeq using a v3 150-cycle kit. As for the authors' bioinformatics: Repertoire analysis was run in R within a reproducible Nextflow workflow that covered QC, data transformation and analysis. LymphoSeq2, an R package for exploring AIRR-Seq data, was used to implement custom analyses. A few samples that produced fewer than 5000 total TRB sequences were removed, so approximately 190 HIV repertoires were analyzed. Among the 180 to 200 retained HIV repertoires, some 57 were collected before ART initiation and around 130 were collected after ART initiation. Repertoires were downsampled to 5000 TRB nucleotide sequences, and summary statistics were averaged over 100 downsampling iterations. TRB sequences were retained for analysis only if CDR3 regions of at least seven amino acids were present. A Shannon entropy-derived clonality score and the Gini coefficient were used to measure diversity. In repertoire networks, the top 5000 CDR3 amino acid sequences were linked whenever an edit distance of one separated two sequences. For TRB CDR3 amino acid sequences, antigen specificity groups and MHC restriction were predicted with GLIPH2. To flag known CMV, EBV, HIV or tissue antigen associations, CDR3 amino acid sequences were matched against VDJdb and McPAS-TCR. Pre-ART, post-ART and control groups were compared with Wilcoxon signed-rank tests and Holm-Bonferroni correction. TCRdb took over this immuneACCESS table, retaining in-frame rearrangements with V and J assigned. Such tables are incomplete; in checked studies, under half of the missing clones stem from an unresolved V gene, and the remainder is unexplained. V and J calls and clone size follow that table, whereas D and trimming were derived from the DNA. For this sample there are fewer than 25,000 clones; 80% to 90% appear just once. Of the sample, roughly 7% is held by the ten largest clones.

Germline trimming: 0 bases from V, 5 bases from J; junction bases outside gene matches: 4. Including cysteine and phenylalanine, the CDR3 has 15 amino acids. CDR3 DNA is the only sequence kept; it has 45 bases, read in frame from the first base. CDR1 and CDR2 were assigned from the germline V gene as SGHDT and YYEEEE. The TCR originated in a woman between 25 and 40 years old with HIV. The rearrangement joined TRBV5-6 to TRBJ1-5, with 8 bases aligning to TRBD1. The input for sequencing was unsorted PBMCs, taken 1.8 years before starting antiretroviral therapy. CDR3 region: CASSLGGRGHQPQHF. The DNA reads TGTGCCAGCAGCTTGGGCGGCAGGGGGCATCAGCCCCAGCATTTT.